One and the same sample provided the 15 T cell receptor beta chains below, sequenced in a study of cytomegalovirus exposure and HLA in healthy donors. Only in-frame clones appear in the TCRdb table, and some are missing; sequencing was by immunoSEQ multiplex PCR. The sample yields 150,000 to 200,000 clones, about 81% seen once. The specimen sequenced was PBMCs. Every receptor here comes from a woman under 40 in good health and CMV-seronegative.

The chain is built from TRBV5-5 and TRBJ1-2; D remains ambiguous. Germline-derived CDR1 and CDR2 are SGHKS and YYEKEE (reference sequence). Trimming pared 4 bases from V and 2 bases from J, leaving 9 bases between. This CDR3 contains 13 residues. The chain's CDR3 is CASSVRGNYGYTF. CDR3 DNA: TGTGCCAGCAGCGTCCGAGGCAACTATGGCTACACCTTC.

The CDR3 loop reads CASSPVLGNTIYF. The CDR3 nucleotides are TGCGCCAGCAGCCCCGTTCTGGGAAACACCATATATTTT. The J gene is TRBJ1-3, the V gene TRBV5-1; D is undetermined. Germline-derived CDR1 and CDR2 are SGHRS and YFSETQ. Between the trimmed V and J ends, which lost 4 bases and 4 bases, there was a span of 9 bases. The CDR3 contains 13 residues.

The rearrangement uses TRBV19 and TRBJ1-2, with TRBD1 matching over 8 bases. The CDR3 consists of 13 residues. From germline, CDR1 is LNHDA and CDR2 SQIVND (reference sequence). Germline trimming cut 7 bases from V and 7 bases from J; bases unmatched to any gene: 8. The CDR3 DNA reads as TGTGCCAGTACCACAAGACAGGGGACTGGCTACACCTTC. Translated: CASTTRQGTGYTF.

The CDR3 region is CASDDRDKGMGHQETQYF. The CDR3, as DNA: TGTGCCAGCGACGACAGGGATAAGGGCATGGGGCACCAAGAGACCCAGTACTTC. This chain connects TRBV7-9 to TRBJ2-5; 7 bases agree with TRBD1. This CDR3 has 18 residues. Trimming took 8 bases from V and 0 from J; bases not matched to a gene: 18. Germline V gene sequence: CDR1 SEHNR, CDR2 FQNEAQ (reference sequence). The full variable domain, rest sourced from reference TRBV7-9 and TRBJ2-5, is DTGVSQNPRHKITKRGQNVTFRCDPISEHNRLYWYRQTLGQGPEFLTYFQNEAQLEKSRLLSDRFSAERPKGSFSTLEIQRTEQGDSAMYLCASDDRDKGMGHQETQYFGPGTRLLVL.

The rearrangement links TRBV7-2 to TRBJ2-7; tentatively, D is TRBD2 (6 bases). CDR1 is SGHTA and CDR2 is FQGNSA in the germline V gene. V gave up 4 bases and J gave up 2 bases, with 15 bases separating them. This CDR3 is 15 amino acids long. CDR3 loop: CASSSYSGGPYEQYF. In DNA form, the CDR3 reads TGTGCCAGCAGCTCATATAGCGGTGGCCCCTACGAGCAGTACTTC.

The rearrangement uses TRBV19 and TRBJ1-5; D is possibly TRBD1 (6 bases). In germline, CDR1 is LNHDA, CDR2 SQIVND (reference sequence). This CDR3 is 15 amino acids long. Trimming removed 4 bases at V and 3 bases at J, with 13 bases between. The CDR3 sequence is CASSRVTGSNQPQHF. The CDR3 coding sequence is TGTGCCAGTAGTAGAGTTACAGGGTCCAATCAGCCCCAGCATTTT.

This chain joins TRBV19 and TRBJ2-7; the D gene is possibly TRBD2 (6 bases). The V gene lost 8 bases and the J gene lost 1 base, with 12 bases spanning the gap. Germline loops: CDR1 LNHDA, CDR2 SQIVND (reference sequence). The CDR3 loop spans 13 amino acids. CDR3 DNA sequence: TGTGCCAGTGTACCGGGAGATTCCTACGAGCAGTACTTC. This translates into CASVPGDSYEQYF.

This clone was picked up a small number of times. The CDR3 DNA follows: TGTGCCAGCAGCCCGGGACTAGCGGGGGCCTACGAGCAGTACTTC. This translates into CASSPGLAGAYEQYF. The chain is built from TRBV11-2 and TRBJ2-7; 14 positions agree with TRBD2. Germline loops: CDR1 SGHAT, CDR2 FQNNGV. The CDR3 is 15 amino acids. V dropped 5 bases and J dropped 2; count of bases not matched to a gene: 2.

The V gene is TRBV7-7, the J gene TRBJ1-5; 7 bases match TRBD1. Germline loops: CDR1 SSHAT, CDR2 FNYEAQ (reference sequence). With 5 bases clipped from V and 7 bases from J, the junction kept 5 bases outside the gene matches. This CDR3 has 13 residues. The CDR3 DNA follows: TGTGCCAGCAGCATCGACAGGGACCAGCCCCAGCATTTT. Translation: CASSIDRDQPQHF.

The J gene is TRBJ1-4, the V gene TRBV18, with 8 bases matching TRBD1. This CDR3 is built from 13 residues. Germline-derived CDR1 and CDR2 are KGHSH and LQKENI. V lost 3 bases and J lost 7; bases outside the gene matches: 1. The DNA for the CDR3 is TGTGCCAGCTCACCCGGACAGGGTGAAAAACTGTTTTTT. This sequence encodes CASSPGQGEKLFF.

The chain joins TRBV9 to TRBJ2-5; 12 nucleotides match TRBD2. The V and J ends lost 1 base and 2 bases, in that order; junction bases with no gene match: 3. Germline CDR1 and CDR2: SGDLS and YYNGEE. The CDR3 sequence is 16 residues long. The CDR3 spells CASSVTGTSGQETQYF. For the CDR3, the DNA is TGTGCCAGCAGCGTAACCGGGACTAGCGGGCAAGAGACCCAGTACTTC.

V and J are TRBV9 and TRBJ1-2; D is perhaps TRBD1 (6 bases). Germline assignment: CDR1 SGDLS and CDR2 YYNGEE. V shed 1 base and J shed 1 base, with 14 bases lying between them. The CDR3 runs to 16 residues. CDR3 in amino acids: CASSVYRDTYNYGYTF. For the CDR3, the DNA is TGTGCCAGCAGCGTATACCGGGACACCTATAACTATGGCTACACCTTC.

V and J are TRBV4-1 and TRBJ1-5; perhaps TRBD1 as D (5 bases). The ends were cut back, 0 bases at V and 4 bases at J, with 16 bases in the middle. Germline V lookup: CDR1 MGHRA, CDR2 YSYEKL. The CDR3 totals 17 residues. CDR3: CASSQDAGGGANQPQHF. DNA for the CDR3: TGCGCCAGCAGCCAAGACGCGGGGGGAGGAGCAAATCAGCCCCAGCATTTT.

This chain joins TRBV10-2 and TRBJ2-3; D ambiguous. Trimming removed 8 bases at V and 2 bases at J, with 11 bases between. This CDR3 contains 13 residues. Germline V gives CDR1 WSHSY, CDR2 SAAADI. CDR3 in DNA: TGCGCCAGCTCGGAGCAACACACAGATACGCAGTATTTT. It translates to CASSEQHTDTQYF.

This sequence joins TRBV7-8 and TRBJ2-1; possibly TRBD2 for D (6 bases). V was clipped by 5 bases and J by 4 bases, with 15 bases between them. The CDR3 is 15 residues long. Germline V gene data show CDR1 as SGHVS and CDR2 as FQNEAQ. CDR3 DNA: TGTGCCAGCAGCCCCTCGGCGGGGTCTTACAATGAGCAGTTCTTC. Amino acids: CASSPSAGSYNEQFF.